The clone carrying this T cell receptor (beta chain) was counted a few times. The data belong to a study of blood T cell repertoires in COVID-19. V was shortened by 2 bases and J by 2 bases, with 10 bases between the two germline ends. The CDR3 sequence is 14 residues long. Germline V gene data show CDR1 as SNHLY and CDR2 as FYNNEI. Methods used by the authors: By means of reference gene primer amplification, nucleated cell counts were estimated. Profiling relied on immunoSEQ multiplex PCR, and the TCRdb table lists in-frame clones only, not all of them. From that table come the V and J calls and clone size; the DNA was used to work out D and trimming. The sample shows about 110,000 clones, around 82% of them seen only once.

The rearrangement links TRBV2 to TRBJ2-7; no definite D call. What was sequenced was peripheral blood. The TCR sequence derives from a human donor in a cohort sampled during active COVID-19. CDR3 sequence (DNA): TGTGCCAGCAGTGAATTCCCTCCCCCCTACGAGCAGTACTTC. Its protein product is CASSEFPPPYEQYF.